The sequence of this TCR beta chain was determined in a study of T cell repertoires in cytomegalovirus infection. Study-wide results and caveats: Cumulative frequency of public TCR beta families picked out carriers of CMV plus the relevant HLA. HLA-C-restricted CMV clonotypes gave the most frequent clonotype in two of eight donors.

MiXCR, run by TCRdb on the reads, gives a single entry per CDR3 protein. Of under 250,000 distinct CDR3 sequences in the sample, over 9% were seen once. Germline V gene data show CDR1 as MNHEY and CDR2 as SMNVEV (reference sequence). The V gene lost 4 bases and the J gene lost 6 bases, with 21 bases spanning the gap. The CDR3 has 16 residues. This clonotype was counted many times. The antigen is not known. The chain links TRBV27 to TRBJ2-5, with D possibly matching TRBD1 (5 bases). The TCR comes from a human donor in good health (CMV status not recorded). Some clones in this sample may be carry-over from other donors' samples. The sequenced sample was PBMCs. CDR3 protein: CASSSQGRFEEKTQYF. The CDR3, as DNA: TGTGCCAGCAGTTCGCAGGGAAGATTTGAGGAAAAGACCCAGTACTTC.